Listed below are T cell receptor beta chains from one sample, sequenced in a study of beta chain features in type 1 diabetes. Libraries were prepared by immunoSEQ multiplex PCR; TCRdb keeps only in-frame clonotypes and omits some of them. Among roughly 120,000 clones listed, 30% to 40% were seen once. Sequenced: stem cell memory CD4+ T cells from blood. These receptors came from a woman younger than 35 in good health. CDR3s include the opening cysteine and the closing phenylalanine or tryptophan. D genes are given only for firm matches. Only part of the rows carry a size: once, few, many, or a class if the clone is expanded.

V: TRBV5-1; size: NA; J: TRBJ2-1; D: TRBD2; CDR3: CASSLGPGLAGANEQFF; DNA: TGCGCCAGCAGCTTGGGACCGGGACTAGCGGGAGCCAATGAGCAGTTCTTC
V: TRBV7-9; size: few; J: TRBJ2-7; D: NA; CDR3: CASRPPRASYEQYF; DNA: TGTGCCAGCAGACCCCCGAGGGCGTCCTACGAGCAGTACTTC
V: TRBV5-1; size: few; J: TRBJ2-7; D: NA; CDR3: CASSLGQGSEQYF; DNA: TGCGCCAGCAGCTTGGGGCAGGGGAGCGAGCAGTACTTC
V: TRBV28; size: NA; J: TRBJ2-1; D: TRBD2; CDR3: CASSPSGRPSNEQFF; DNA: TGTGCCAGCAGCCCTAGCGGGAGACCGAGCAATGAGCAGTTCTTC
V: TRBV28; size: NA; J: TRBJ1-2; D: TRBD1; CDR3: CASKTGAYGYTF; DNA: TGTGCCAGCAAAACAGGGGCCTATGGCTACACCTTC
V: TRBV29-1; size: few; J: TRBJ2-5; D: NA; CDR3: CSVVLGFRGGRTQYF; DNA: TGCAGCGTTGTTTTAGGATTTAGGGGGGGGAGGACCCAGTACTTC
V: TRBV9; size: few; J: TRBJ2-6; D: NA; CDR3: CASSAQTVASGANVLTF; DNA: TGTGCCAGCAGCGCCCAGACAGTCGCCTCTGGGGCCAACGTCCTGACTTTC
V: TRBV5-1; size: few; J: TRBJ1-1; D: TRBD1; CDR3: CASRRQGVNTEAFF; DNA: TGCGCCAGCCGACGACAGGGAGTGAACACTGAAGCTTTCTTT
V: TRBV27; size: NA; J: TRBJ2-5; D: TRBD2; CDR3: CASGRLAANQETQYF; DNA: TGTGCCAGCGGACGACTAGCGGCCAACCAAGAGACCCAGTACTTC
V: TRBV5-1; size: NA; J: TRBJ2-1; D: TRBD2; CDR3: CASSLLASGIYNEQFF; DNA: TGCGCCAGCAGCTTGCTGGCTAGCGGTATTTACAATGAGCAGTTCTTC
V: TRBV18; size: few; J: TRBJ1-1; D: NA; CDR3: CASSPPRDTEAFF; DNA: TGTGCCAGCTCACCTCCCCGGGACACTGAAGCTTTCTTT
V: TRBV18; size: NA; J: TRBJ2-4; D: NA; CDR3: CASSPSGLAKNIQYF; DNA: TGTGCCAGCTCACCATCGGGATTAGCCAAAAACATTCAGTACTTC
V: TRBV13; size: NA; J: TRBJ2-7; D: TRBD1; CDR3: CASSVGQSYEQYF; DNA: TGTGCCAGCAGCGTGGGACAGTCCTACGAGCAGTACTTC
V: TRBV9; size: NA; J: TRBJ1-3; D: NA; CDR3: CASSPQGPHSGNTIYF; DNA: TGTGCCAGCAGCCCCCAGGGCCCACACTCTGGAAACACCATATATTTT
V: TRBV28; size: few; J: TRBJ2-3; D: TRBD2; CDR3: CASSRPGLAGGRNTDTQYF; DNA: TGTGCCAGCAGCCGCCCGGGACTAGCGGGAGGGAGAAACACAGATACGCAGTATTTT
V: TRBV19; size: few; J: TRBJ1-2; D: TRBD1; CDR3: CASSIGPGQSNYGYTF; DNA: TGTGCCAGTAGTATAGGTCCGGGACAGTCTAACTATGGCTACACCTTC
V: TRBV27; size: NA; J: TRBJ2-1; D: NA; CDR3: CASSLFGPYNEQFF; DNA: TGTGCCAGCAGTCTCTTCGGTCCCTACAATGAGCAGTTCTTC
V: TRBV10-3; size: few; J: TRBJ2-2; D: NA; CDR3: CAISDREITGELFF; DNA: TGTGCCATCAGTGACAGGGAAATTACCGGGGAGCTGTTTTTT
V: TRBV12-5; size: NA; J: TRBJ2-5; D: TRBD2; CDR3: CASGSTLAGGFGETQYF; DNA: TGTGCTAGTGGTTCGACACTAGCGGGAGGGTTCGGAGAGACCCAGTACTTC
V: TRBV5-1; size: NA; J: TRBJ1-1; D: TRBD1; CDR3: CASSPYLIPLGQGAMNTEAFF; DNA: TGCGCCAGCAGCCCCTACCTAATACCCCTCGGACAGGGGGCAATGAACACTGAAGCTTTCTTT
V: TRBV11-2; size: NA; J: TRBJ2-1; D: TRBD1; CDR3: CASSFVGQGDIEQFF; DNA: TGTGCCAGCAGCTTCGTGGGACAGGGGGATATTGAGCAGTTCTTC
V: TRBV27; size: NA; J: TRBJ2-7; D: TRBD2; CDR3: CASSFEAGVPYEQYF; DNA: TGTGCCAGCAGTTTTGAGGCGGGAGTACCCTACGAGCAGTACTTC
V: TRBV28; size: NA; J: TRBJ2-3; D: TRBD2; CDR3: CAISGRRGDTQYF; DNA: TGTGCCATCAGCGGGAGGCGTGGGGATACGCAGTATTTT
V: TRBV19; size: NA; J: TRBJ2-6; D: NA; CDR3: CASSMVSSGANVLTF; DNA: TGTGCCAGTAGTATGGTGAGCTCTGGGGCCAACGTCCTGACTTTC
V: TRBV5-1; size: once; J: TRBJ2-5; D: TRBD2; CDR3: CASSLASGRLETQYF; DNA: TGCGCCAGCAGCTTGGCTAGCGGGAGACTGGAGACCCAGTACTTC
V: TRBV28; size: NA; J: TRBJ1-5; D: NA; CDR3: CASRRTRVQPQHF; DNA: TGTGCCAGCAGAAGAACCAGGGTTCAGCCCCAGCATTTT
V: TRBV20-1; size: few; J: TRBJ2-1; D: NA; CDR3: CSARRNEQFF; DNA: TGCAGTGCTAGGCGGAATGAGCAGTTCTTC
V: TRBV6-5; size: NA; J: TRBJ2-1; D: NA; CDR3: CASSPRWNEQFF; DNA: TGTGCCAGCAGTCCGAGGTGGAATGAGCAGTTCTTC
V: TRBV19; size: NA; J: TRBJ2-5; D: TRBD1; CDR3: CASSRGQPQETQYF; DNA: TGTGCCAGTAGTAGGGGACAGCCCCAAGAGACCCAGTACTTC